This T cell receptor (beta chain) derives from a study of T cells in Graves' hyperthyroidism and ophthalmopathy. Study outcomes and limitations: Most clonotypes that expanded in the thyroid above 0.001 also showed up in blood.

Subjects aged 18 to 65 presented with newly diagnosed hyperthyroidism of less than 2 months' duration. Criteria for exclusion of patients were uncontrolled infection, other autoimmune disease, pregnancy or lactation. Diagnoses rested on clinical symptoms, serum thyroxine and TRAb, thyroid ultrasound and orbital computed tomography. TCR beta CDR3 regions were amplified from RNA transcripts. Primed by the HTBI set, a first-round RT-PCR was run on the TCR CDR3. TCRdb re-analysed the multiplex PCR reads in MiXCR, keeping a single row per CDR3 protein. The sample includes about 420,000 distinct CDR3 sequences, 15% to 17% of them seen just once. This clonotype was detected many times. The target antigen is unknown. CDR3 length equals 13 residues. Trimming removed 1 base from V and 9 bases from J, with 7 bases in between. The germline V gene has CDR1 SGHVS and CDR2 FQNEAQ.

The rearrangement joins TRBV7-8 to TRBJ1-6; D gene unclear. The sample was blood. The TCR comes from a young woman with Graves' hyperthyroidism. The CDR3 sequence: CASSLGPPSPLHF. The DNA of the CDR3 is TGTGCCAGCAGCTTAGGGCCCCCTTCACCCCTCCACTTT. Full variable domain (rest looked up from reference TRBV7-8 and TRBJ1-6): GAGVSQSPRYKVAKRGQDVALRCDPISGHVSLFWYQQALGQGPEFLTYFQNEAQLDKSGLPSDRFFAERPEGSVSTLKIQRTQQEDSAVYLCASSLGPPSPLHFGNGTRLTVT.